This T cell receptor beta chain was captured in a study of T-cell reconstitution after alpha-beta-depleted transplantation in children. Study-wide results and caveats: Certain patients had high TCRbeta diversity at day 60, and it came from recipient T cells and thymic progenitors that survived. The authors attributed T-cell counts and diversity one year after transplant mostly to newly produced T cells. Several hundred rapidly expanded clones from non-depleted graft cells reportedly supplied alpha-beta T cells about two months post-transplant.

During its preparation, the TCRbeta library received unique molecular identifiers. A single record per CDR3 protein comes from TCRdb applying MiXCR to the PCR reads. The sample includes about 420,000 distinct CDR3 sequences, roughly 16% of them seen just once. As for this clonotype: Its matching antigen is unknown.

The sample in question was PBMCs, mostly from graft donor cells, obtained 360 days after TCRalphabeta/CD19-depleted stem cell transplant. The receptor comes from a boy younger than two who had a stem cell transplant for Wiskott-Aldrich syndrome, so the T cells may come from the graft donor.

CDR3 residues: CASSYGTGVGAQYF. The CDR3 nucleotides are TGTGCCAGCAGTTACGGGACAGGGGTCGGGGCCCAGTACTTC. V and J are TRBV6-5 and TRBJ2-5; TRBD1 matches at 10 bases. CDR1 is MNHEY and CDR2 is SVGAGI in the germline V gene. The CDR3 has 14 residues. V dropped 2 bases and J dropped 9; count of bases not matched to a gene: 6.